This entry lists 14 T cell receptor beta chains sequenced from one sample in a study of blood T cell repertoires in COVID-19. Profiling relied on immunoSEQ multiplex PCR, and the TCRdb table lists in-frame clones only, not all of them. The sample consists of roughly 270,000 clones, 85% of them appearing once. Sequencing input: PBMCs or T cells enriched from blood (not recorded which). Every receptor here comes from a woman aged 45 to 65 who had recovered from COVID-19.

The CDR3 reads CASSEAGFQGSYQETQYF. The DNA for the CDR3 is TGTGCCAGCAGTGAAGCAGGGTTTCAGGGTAGCTACCAAGAGACCCAGTACTTC. The V gene is TRBV2, the J gene TRBJ2-5; tentative D call: TRBD1 (5 bases). The V end was cut by 0 bases, the J end by 0 bases, with 17 bases between. This CDR3 comprises 18 residues. Germline V CDR1 and CDR2: SNHLY, FYNNEI.

V and J are TRBV9 and TRBJ2-3; D not resolved. This CDR3 has 15 amino acids. V was shortened by 0 bases and J by 0 bases, with 8 bases between the two germline ends. From germline, CDR1 is SGDLS and CDR2 YYNGEE. The CDR3, as DNA: TGTGCCAGCAGCGTAGGGAGTGCCAGCACAGATACGCAGTATTTT. Translating gives CASSVGSASTDTQYF.

This chain connects TRBV7-9 to TRBJ2-3; 8 bases fit TRBD2. Losses at the gene ends were 3 bases for V and 4 bases for J; bases not matched to a gene: 6. In germline, CDR1 is SEHNR, CDR2 FQNEAQ (reference sequence). The CDR3 extends over 15 amino acids. The CDR3 loop is CASSFSGVRADTQYF. The CDR3 nucleotides read TGTGCCAGCAGCTTTAGCGGGGTGAGGGCAGATACGCAGTATTTT.

The chain carries TRBV9 and TRBJ1-1, with 10 bases that match TRBD1. Germline V CDR1 and CDR2: SGDLS, YYNGEE. This CDR3 is 16 amino acids long. J was trimmed by 1 base and V by 4 bases; bases with no gene match: 7. The CDR3 sequence: CASSSGTGVGNTEAFF. CDR3 bases: TGTGCCAGCAGCTCAGGGACAGGGGTTGGGAACACTGAAGCTTTCTTT.

The chain joins TRBV7-8 to TRBJ2-1; no firm D call. V was trimmed by 5 bases and J by 14 bases, leaving 4 bases between them. The CDR3 totals 8 residues. Germline CDR1 and CDR2: SGHVS and FQNEAQ. The CDR3 is CASSPKFF. The CDR3 DNA follows: TGTGCCAGCAGCCCTAAGTTCTTC.

The chain employs TRBV5-5 and TRBJ2-1, with 8 bases matching TRBD2. CDR1 SGHKS and CDR2 YYEKEE come from the germline V gene (reference sequence). This CDR3 region has 14 residues. V gave up 4 bases and J gave up 7 bases; unmatched junction bases: 7. The CDR3 DNA follows: TGTGCCAGCAGCGATACCGGGACTAGGAATGAGCAGTTCTTC. It translates to CASSDTGTRNEQFF.

The chain joins TRBV21-1 to TRBJ2-2; the DNA was not compared with TRBD2, the D call given in the table. TRBV21-1 is marked as a pseudogene. This CDR3 is built from 14 residues. The CDR3 here is CASSNLGNTGELFF. The CDR3 region has the DNA TGTGCCAGCAGCAATCTCGGGAACACCGGGGAGCTGTTTTTT.

J is TRBJ1-2 and V is TRBV15; D possibly corresponds to TRBD1 (6 bases). The germline CDR1 and CDR2 sequences are LNHNV and YYDKDF (reference sequence). The V end lost 3 bases, the J end lost 6 bases, and 17 bases lay between the germline ends. The CDR3 loop spans 15 amino acids. The CDR3 nucleotides are TGTGCCACCAGCAGTGGTTACAGGGTTTTGGATGGCTACACCTTC. This gives the protein CATSSGYRVLDGYTF.

This clone was observed a handful of times. The chain combines TRBV6-1 with TRBJ1-1; 8 bases are shared with TRBD1. The germline V gene has CDR1 MNHNS and CDR2 SASEGT. V lost 2 bases, J lost 3 bases, and 5 bases stayed unmatched. This CDR3 has 15 residues. The CDR3 DNA sequence: TGTGCCAGCAGTGAATTGAGGACAGGGCACACTGAAGCTTTCTTT. Translated, it gives CASSELRTGHTEAFF.

The chain recombines TRBV5-1 with TRBJ2-6; D is perhaps TRBD1 (6 bases). This CDR3 comprises 16 residues. The germline V and J ends were trimmed by 4 bases and 4 bases, with 15 bases remaining between them. Per germline, CDR1 SGHRS and CDR2 YFSETQ. The CDR3 spells CASSLSTGSGANVLTF. Written as DNA, the CDR3 is TGCGCCAGCAGCCTCTCAACAGGGTCCGGGGCCAACGTCCTGACTTTC. Variable domain in full (rest from reference TRBV5-1 and TRBJ2-6): KAGVTQTPRYLIKTRGQQVTLSCSPISGHRSVSWYQQTPGQGLQFLFEYFSETQRNKGNFPGRFSGRQFSNSRSEMNVSTLELGDSALYLCASSLSTGSGANVLTFGAGSRLTVL.

The V and J genes are TRBV18 and TRBJ1-3; 8 bases align to TRBD1. Losses at the gene ends were 3 bases for V and 0 bases for J; bases not matched to a gene: 1. This CDR3 is built from 15 residues. The V gene's germline CDR1 is KGHSH and CDR2 LQKENI. The CDR3 sequence: CASSPTGASGNTIYF. In DNA form, the CDR3 reads TGTGCCAGCTCACCGACAGGGGCCTCTGGAAACACCATATATTTT.

The genes are TRBV5-4 and TRBJ2-3; 11 bases line up with TRBD2. The germline gives CDR1 SGHNT, CDR2 YYREEE (reference sequence). V shed 5 bases and J 0 bases; nucleotides not matched to a gene: 17. The CDR3 covers 20 residues. The chain's CDR3 is CASRPVISGRAGSSTDTQYF. The CDR3 nucleotides are TGTGCCAGCAGACCCGTTATTAGCGGGAGGGCCGGTTCTAGCACAGATACGCAGTATTTT.

The rearrangement joins TRBV11-2 to TRBJ1-5; TRBD1 matches 8 bases. V dropped 4 bases and J dropped 9; count of bases not matched to a gene: 8. There are 14 residues in the CDR3. Germline assignment: CDR1 SGHAT and CDR2 FQNNGV. The CDR3 loop reads CASSSTGVEGPQHF. As DNA, the CDR3 is TGTGCCAGCAGCTCGACAGGGGTGGAGGGGCCCCAGCATTTT.

This clone was picked up a small number of times. The chain employs TRBV12-5 and TRBJ1-1; 10 bases are a match to TRBD1. V lost 0 bases, J lost 1 base, and 23 bases stayed unmatched. The length of the CDR3 is 23 residues. The germline V gene encodes CDR1 LGHNT and CDR2 FRNRAP. In DNA, the CDR3 is TGTGCTAGTGGTTTGGTTACTTCCCGGGACAGGGGACGAGTCCTTACAAAGAACACTGAAGCTTTCTTT. Protein product: CASGLVTSRDRGRVLTKNTEAFF.